The clone carrying this T cell receptor (beta chain) was seen only a few times. This entry belongs to a study of T-cell reconstitution after alpha-beta-depleted transplantation in children. This CDR3 is built from 19 residues. CDR1 is MDHEN, CDR2 SYDVKM, per germline. The junction had 23 bases not matched to a gene; V was cut back by 6 bases and J by 6 bases. Unique molecular identifiers tagged the TCRbeta library. TCRdb itself ran the PCR reads through MiXCR, one entry per CDR3 protein. The data contain about 610,000 distinct CDR3 sequences, roughly a tenth of them seen just once; the ten biggest clones take up less than 5%.

The rearrangement joins TRBV28 to TRBJ2-3, with 8 bases identical to TRBD1. The specimen comprised PBMCs from the stem cell graft donor, sampled from the stem cell graft. This sequence was found in a human donor who donated a stem cell graft to a child with acute myeloid leukemia. The CDR3 nucleotides read TGTGCCAGCAGCTCTCGACAGGGGAACGGGCCAAACTCTGGGGATACGCAGTATTTT. Encoded protein: CASSSRQGNGPNSGDTQYF.